The entry below gives a single T cell receptor beta chain sequence along with its context. These data come from a study of blood T cell repertoires in COVID-19. V dropped 7 bases and J dropped 0 bases, with 16 bases sitting between them. Looked up from germline, CDR1 is SGHNT and CDR2 is YENEEA. The CDR3 has 16 amino acids. In the original processing: Reference gene primer amplification in the assay estimated nucleated cell counts. Repertoires were generated with immunoSEQ multiplex PCR, while TCRdb's copy carries only in-frame clones and drops some. V and J calls and clone size come straight from that table; D and trimming were deduced from the DNA. The sample has around 230,000 clones; approximately 83% are singletons.

Sequencing was performed on PBMCs or T cells enriched from blood (not recorded which). The origin of this receptor is a woman aged 40 to 50 with acute COVID-19. This chain connects TRBV11-3 to TRBJ2-1; TRBD2 might be the D (5 bases). This chain's CDR3 is CASTLGGLTSYNEQFF. CDR3 sequence (DNA): TGTGCCAGCACCCTAGGAGGTCTAACCTCCTACAATGAGCAGTTCTTC.